This TCR beta chain stems from a study of T-cell memory formation after mild COVID-19. Overall study results and limits: Pre-infection memory contained some responding clones, which suggested that cross-reactive memory had joined.

The sample holds many counts of this clonotype. Its specificity is not known. Each CDR3 protein gets one entry after TCRdb re-called the 5' RACE reads with MiXCR. The data show roughly 300,000 distinct CDR3 sequences, over 7% seen once. This CDR3 is built from 13 residues. V was clipped by 2 bases and J by 7 bases, with 9 bases between them. The germline gives CDR1 MNHEY, CDR2 SVGAGI. The chain joins TRBV6-5 to TRBJ2-1; D perhaps matches TRBD2 (6 bases). The sequence was collected from a man aged 18 to 30 who had mild COVID-19 (a few samples of this study predate the infection). Cell type and time point are not known. Sequences were obtained from PBMCs or a T cell subset sorted from them (not recorded which). The CDR3 loop reads CASSYGRGNEQFF. The DNA for the CDR3 is TGTGCCAGCAGTTACGGTCGGGGGAATGAGCAGTTCTTC.